The 3 T cell receptor beta chains reported below all come from one sample, sequenced in a study of blood T cell repertoires in COVID-19. Measured with immunoSEQ multiplex PCR; TCRdb has only the in-frame clones, and not every one. The table shows under 300,000 clones, with roughly 91% occurring only once. The specimen sequenced was PBMCs or T cells enriched from blood (not recorded which). These receptors came from a woman aged 55 to 70 in a cohort exposed to, infected with or recovered from COVID-19 (not recorded which).

V and J are TRBV18 and TRBJ2-2; TRBD2 matches 8 bases. After removal of 6 bases from V and 1 base from J, the junction contained 4 bases not matched to a gene. The CDR3 has 15 amino acids. CDR1 KGHSH and CDR2 LQKENI come from the germline V gene. The CDR3 sequence is CASSRSGENTGELFF. CDR3 nucleotide sequence: TGTGCCAGCTCCCGTAGCGGGGAGAACACCGGGGAGCTGTTTTTT.

The table lists this clone with a count of one. V is TRBV7-8 and J is TRBJ2-7, with 9 positions matching TRBD2. After removal of 1 base from V and 2 bases from J, the junction contained 6 bases not matched to a gene. The germline CDR1 and CDR2 sequences are SGHVS and FQNEAQ. CDR3 length: 16 amino acids. The CDR3 sequence is CASSLVAGVVTYEQYF. Written as DNA, the CDR3 is TGTGCCAGCAGCTTAGTAGCGGGAGTAGTGACCTACGAGCAGTACTTC. The complete variable domain, with remaining parts taken from reference TRBV7-8 and TRBJ2-7, reads GAGVSQSPRYKVAKRGQDVALRCDPISGHVSLFWYQQALGQGPEFLTYFQNEAQLDKSGLPSDRFFAERPEGSVSTLKIQRTQQEDSAVYLCASSLVAGVVTYEQYFGPGTRLTVT.

This sequence joins TRBV27 and TRBJ2-7; 8 nucleotides match TRBD1. Germline-derived CDR1 and CDR2 are MNHEY and SMNVEV (reference sequence). With V trimmed by 6 bases and J by 0 bases, 22 bases remained unmatched. The CDR3 spans 20 residues. This CDR3 is CASRARAGGSLVGFSYEQYF. For the CDR3, the DNA is TGTGCCAGCAGGGCCCGGGCAGGGGGCTCACTTGTAGGGTTCTCCTACGAGCAGTACTTC.